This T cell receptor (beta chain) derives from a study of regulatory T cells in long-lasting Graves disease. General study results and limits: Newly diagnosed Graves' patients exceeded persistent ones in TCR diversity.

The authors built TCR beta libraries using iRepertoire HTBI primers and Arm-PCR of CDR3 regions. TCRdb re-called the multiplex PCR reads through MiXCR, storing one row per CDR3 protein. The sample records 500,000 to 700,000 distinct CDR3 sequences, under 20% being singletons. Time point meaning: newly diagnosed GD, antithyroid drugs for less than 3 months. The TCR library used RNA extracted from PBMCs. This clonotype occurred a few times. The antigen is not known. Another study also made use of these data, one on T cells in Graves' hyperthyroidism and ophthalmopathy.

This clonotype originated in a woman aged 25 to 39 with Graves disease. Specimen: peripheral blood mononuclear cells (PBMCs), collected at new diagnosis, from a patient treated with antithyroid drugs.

CDR3 DNA: TGCAGTGCCCTTAGGGCGGGTTCTGAAGAGACCCAGTACTTC. It translates to CSALRAGSEETQYF. This chain links TRBV20-1 with TRBJ2-5, with a possible D match to TRBD2 (5 bases). Deletions cut 6 bases from V and 3 bases from J, with 17 bases between. Germline-derived CDR1 and CDR2 are DFQATT and SNEGSKA (reference sequence). The CDR3 has 14 residues.